This T cell receptor (beta chain) was observed in a study of shared clonotypes between healthy human individuals (TCRdb year 2020). With regard to the full study: The cohort included a few men and a couple of women between 18 and 49 years of age. For each donor, CD4 naive and CD4 memory were each given three plates, CD8 naive was given two plates, and CD8 memory was given one plate. To increase sequencing depth and limit assay-specific biases, TCR repertoire library preparation and sequencing were carried out by different laboratories using diverse techniques. Each donor's leukapheresis produced roughly between roughly 0.85 and 10 billion PBMCs. To estimate repertoire size and how much clonotype sharing occurs between individuals, the study deeply sequenced the blood TCR repertoires of five or six healthy adults.

Measured from the cysteine to the phenylalanine, the CDR3 is 14 residues long. This entry keeps only the CDR3 DNA: 42 bases, framed from base 1. As encoded in the germline V gene, CDR1 is MGHRA while CDR2 is YSYEKL. Here is what the overall study found, with its caveats: When several donors were compared, the shared fraction of clonotypes was about 5% for naive CD4, around 4% for naive CD8, 2.3% for memory CD4, and 0.4% for memory CD8. Because the study included a small number of donors, the genetic and exposure-history diversity represented was limited. Sampling was limited to blood, and TCR repertoires in tissue likely differ from TCR repertoires in blood. Based on pairwise subsampling, the degree of clonotype sharing among donors was expected to be affected by sequencing depth. Naive subsets generally had larger estimated clonotype richness than memory subsets. Incomplete sequencing was indicated by rarefaction of sorted-subset datasets, despite the large sequencing depth. Compared with non-shared clonotypes, clonotypes shared by all four sorted-subset donors had higher generation probabilities.

About this clone itself: This receptor's antigen is unknown. No base-level quality is on record; no much larger clone is a single base apart.

TCR CDR3 regions were amplified from genomic DNA by multiplex PCR using the deep immunoSEQ assay. Extracted genomic DNA from each cell subset was distributed evenly across all wells of several immunoSEQ 96-well plates, and each plate was treated as a replicate. For sorted subsets, each replicate PCR was loaded with 200 ng genomic DNA, equivalent to about 30,000 T cell genomes. The purified libraries were quantified using a Qubit 3.0 fluorometer, sized with a Bioanalyzer 2100, and then quantified again using the KAPA Library Quantification kit. Each immunoSEQ 96-well plate was sequenced on its own single-read 150-cycle Illumina NextSeq 550 flow cell. The original methods were these. Because the immunoSEQ output included only junctional sequences and no quality scores, the filtering could not be the same as the filtering used for full-length reads. Sequences were annotated with PyIR, a Python wrapper for IgBLAST v1.9, and V/J genes and CDR3 were assigned using IMGT germline references. Any read was removed if the V/J assignment was weak (E-value above 1e-6), the CDR3 was missing, or the read contained stop codons, out-of-frame junctions, or ambiguous translated residues. V3J clonotypes were defined as sequences sharing an identical inferred V gene, J gene, and CDR3 amino acid sequence. To compute the percentage overlap between repertoires, the number of shared unique clonotypes was divided by the size of the smaller repertoire. Three approaches were used to assess repertoire richness: RTK rarefaction, the Chao1 estimator, and Recon v2.1 estimates of unobserved clonotypes. Generation probabilities for all TCRbeta clonotypes obtained by the gDNA method from several donors were computed using OLGA. TCRdb mirrors the immuneACCESS table, restricted to in-frame sequences. Some clones are absent from its copies; in checked studies, under half trace to an unresolved V gene, and the reason for the others is unknown. The V and J calls and clone size come from that table; D and trimming were worked out from the DNA. The sample includes about 590,000 clones, with around 95% observed a single time. The ten most abundant clones make up over 0.09% of the sample.

For the CD8 naive samples, CD45RO-negative cells were positively selected for CCR7, yielding a CD45RA+CCR7+ population from which TemRA cells were excluded. The donors were healthy, HIV-negative adults with no recently reported acute infections or vaccinations. All donors were Caucasian adults living in Nashville, Tennessee, USA. Blood was obtained by leukapheresis, after which PBMCs were separated by Ficoll-Histopaque density gradient centrifugation and cryopreserved in liquid nitrogen vapor phase. Analytical flow cytometry was used to check the purity and quantity of every magnetically sorted T cell population. Genomic DNA was isolated from each sorted fraction and quantified by UV absorbance on a Nanodrop 2000c.

The specimen was naive CD8+ T cells sorted from blood. According to the study, the label for this sample's cell subset or site signals: CD45RA+CCR7+. The sequence was collected from a woman aged 25-40 years in good health. The receptor chain draws on TRBV4-1 and TRBJ2-5; there is no confident call for the D gene. The J call is uncertain, as TRBJ2-7 better fits the DNA end. The DNA reads TGCGCCAGCAGCCAAGTGGCCAGCTCCTACGAGCAGTACTTC. This codes for CASSQVASSYEQYF.